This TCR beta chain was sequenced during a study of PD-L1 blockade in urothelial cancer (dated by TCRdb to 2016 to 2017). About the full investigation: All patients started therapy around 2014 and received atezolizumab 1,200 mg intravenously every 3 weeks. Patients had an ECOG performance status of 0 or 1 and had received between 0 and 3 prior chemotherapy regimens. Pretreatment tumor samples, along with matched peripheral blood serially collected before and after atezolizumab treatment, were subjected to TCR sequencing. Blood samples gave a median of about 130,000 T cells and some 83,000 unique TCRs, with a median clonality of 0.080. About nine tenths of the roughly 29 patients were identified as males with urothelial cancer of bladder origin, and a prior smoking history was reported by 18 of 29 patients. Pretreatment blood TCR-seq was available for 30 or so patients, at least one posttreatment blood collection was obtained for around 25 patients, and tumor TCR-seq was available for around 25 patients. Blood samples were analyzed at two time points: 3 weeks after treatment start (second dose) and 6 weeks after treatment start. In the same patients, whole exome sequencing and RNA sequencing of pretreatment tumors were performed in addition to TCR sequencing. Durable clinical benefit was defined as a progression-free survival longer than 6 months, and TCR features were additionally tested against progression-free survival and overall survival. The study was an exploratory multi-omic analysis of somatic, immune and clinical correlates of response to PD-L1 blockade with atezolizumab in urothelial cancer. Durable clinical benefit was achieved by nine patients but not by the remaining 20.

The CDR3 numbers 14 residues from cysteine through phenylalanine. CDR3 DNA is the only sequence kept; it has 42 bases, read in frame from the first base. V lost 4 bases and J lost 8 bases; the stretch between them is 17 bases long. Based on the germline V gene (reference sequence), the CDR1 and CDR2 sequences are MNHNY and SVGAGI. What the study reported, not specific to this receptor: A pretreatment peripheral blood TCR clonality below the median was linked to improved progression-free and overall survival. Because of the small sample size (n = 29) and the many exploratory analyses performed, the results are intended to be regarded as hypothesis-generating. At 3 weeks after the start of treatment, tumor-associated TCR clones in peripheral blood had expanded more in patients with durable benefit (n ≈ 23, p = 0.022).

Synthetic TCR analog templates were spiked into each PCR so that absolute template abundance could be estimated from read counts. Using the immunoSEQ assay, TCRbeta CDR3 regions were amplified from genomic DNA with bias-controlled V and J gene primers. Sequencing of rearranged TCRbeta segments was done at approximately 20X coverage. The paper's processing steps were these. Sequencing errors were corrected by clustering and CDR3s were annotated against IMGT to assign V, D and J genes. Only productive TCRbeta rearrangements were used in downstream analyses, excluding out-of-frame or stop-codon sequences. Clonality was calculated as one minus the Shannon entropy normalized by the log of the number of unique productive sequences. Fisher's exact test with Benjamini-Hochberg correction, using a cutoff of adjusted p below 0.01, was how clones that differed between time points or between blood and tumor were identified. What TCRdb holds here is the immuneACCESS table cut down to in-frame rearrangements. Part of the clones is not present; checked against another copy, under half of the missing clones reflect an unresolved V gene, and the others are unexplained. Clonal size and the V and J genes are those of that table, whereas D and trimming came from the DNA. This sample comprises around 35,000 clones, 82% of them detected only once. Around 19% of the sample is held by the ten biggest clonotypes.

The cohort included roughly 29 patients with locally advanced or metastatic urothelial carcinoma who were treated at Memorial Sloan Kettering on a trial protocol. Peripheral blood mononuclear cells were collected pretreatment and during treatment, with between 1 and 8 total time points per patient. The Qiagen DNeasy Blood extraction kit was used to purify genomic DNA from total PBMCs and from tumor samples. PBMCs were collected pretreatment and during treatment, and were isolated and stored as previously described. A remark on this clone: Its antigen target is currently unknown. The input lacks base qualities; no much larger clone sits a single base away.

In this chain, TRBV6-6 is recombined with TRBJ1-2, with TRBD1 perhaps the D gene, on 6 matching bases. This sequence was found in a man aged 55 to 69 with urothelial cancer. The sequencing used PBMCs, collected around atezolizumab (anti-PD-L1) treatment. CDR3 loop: CASSSAAGVGGYTF. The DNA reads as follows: TGTGCCAGCAGTTCCGCCGCAGGGGTTGGGGGCTACACCTTC.